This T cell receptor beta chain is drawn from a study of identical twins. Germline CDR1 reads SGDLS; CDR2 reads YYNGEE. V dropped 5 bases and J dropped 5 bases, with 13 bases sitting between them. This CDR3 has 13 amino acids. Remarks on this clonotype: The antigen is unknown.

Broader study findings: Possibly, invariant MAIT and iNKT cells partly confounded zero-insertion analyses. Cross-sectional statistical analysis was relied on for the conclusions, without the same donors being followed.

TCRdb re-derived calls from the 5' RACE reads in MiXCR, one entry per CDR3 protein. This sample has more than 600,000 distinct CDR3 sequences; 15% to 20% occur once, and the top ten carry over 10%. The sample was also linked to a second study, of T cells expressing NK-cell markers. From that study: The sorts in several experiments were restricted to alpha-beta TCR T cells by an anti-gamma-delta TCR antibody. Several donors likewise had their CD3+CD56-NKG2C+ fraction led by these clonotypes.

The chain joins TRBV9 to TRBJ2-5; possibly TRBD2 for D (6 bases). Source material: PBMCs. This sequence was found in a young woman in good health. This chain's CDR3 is CASSLSGYETQYF. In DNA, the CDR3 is TGTGCCAGCAGTCTTAGCGGTTATGAGACCCAGTACTTC.